These T cell receptor beta chains were read from a single sample in a study of shared clonotypes between healthy human individuals. Assay used: immunoSEQ multiplex PCR; TCRdb lists only in-frame clones, some missing. The sample lists roughly 2.5 million clones; just over 90% were seen once. Sequencing input: naive CD4+ T cells sorted from blood. These receptors were collected from a man aged 18 to 30 in good health. Both conserved end residues are part of each CDR3. A D gene is named only where the DNA matches it firmly. Clone size appears in some rows only: once, few, many, or a class for an expanded clone.

CASSSTLKTQETQYF TGTGCCAGCAGCTCAACCTTGAAGACTCAAGAGACCCAGTACTTC 15 NA TRBJ2-5 NA TRBV7-9
CASSPTGLPHNEQFF TGCGCCAGCAGCCCGACGGGACTTCCTCACAATGAGCAGTTCTTC 15 NA TRBJ2-1 NA TRBV4-1
CASKGLAWETQYF TGTGCCAGCAAAGGACTGGCTTGGGAGACCCAGTACTTC 13 once TRBJ2-5 NA TRBV2
CASSVGEGSGYTF TGTGCCAGCAGTGTGGGGGAGGGTAGCGGCTACACCTTC 13 NA TRBJ1-2 NA TRBV2
CASSSWDNSPLHF TGTGCCAGCAGCTCATGGGATAATTCACCCCTCCACTTT 13 NA TRBJ1-6 NA TRBV5-4
CASSLLASGKGGETQYF TGTGCCAGCAGTTTATTGGCTAGCGGGAAGGGAGGAGAGACCCAGTACTTC 17 NA TRBJ2-5 TRBD2 TRBV28
CASSEERRSSYNEQFF TGTGCCAGCAGTGAAGAGAGGAGGAGCTCCTACAATGAGCAGTTCTTC 16 NA TRBJ2-1 NA TRBV6-1
CASSQKGGSGGGNTIYF TGTGCCAGCAGCCAAAAAGGGGGGTCAGGGGGCGGAAACACCATATATTTT 17 NA TRBJ1-3 TRBD1 TRBV4-2
CASKGQYSNQPQHF TGTGCCAGTAAAGGTCAATATAGCAATCAGCCCCAGCATTTT 14 NA TRBJ1-5 NA TRBV19
CSAGTPEQYF TGCAGTGCCGGGACGCCCGAGCAGTACTTC 10 NA TRBJ2-7 NA TRBV20-1
CASSQDLTGNGNTIYF TGCGCCAGCAGCCAGGACCTAACAGGGAACGGAAACACCATATATTTT 16 NA TRBJ1-3 NA TRBV4-3
CASSQDQGDTQYF TGTGCCAGCAGCCAAGATCAGGGGGATACGCAGTATTTT 13 NA TRBJ2-3 NA TRBV14
CASSFRGTYNEQFF TGTGCCAGCAGCTTCAGAGGAACCTACAATGAGCAGTTCTTC 14 NA TRBJ2-1 NA TRBV7-2
CASSAKGADTQYF TGTGCCAGCAGCGCCAAGGGGGCAGATACGCAGTATTTT 13 NA TRBJ2-3 NA TRBV9
CASTLSAGGTDTQYF TGTGCCAGTACTCTCTCTGCCGGAGGGACAGATACGCAGTATTTT 15 NA TRBJ2-3 NA TRBV19
CASSYSSFRGEQYF TGTGCCAGCAGTTACTCCTCTTTTAGGGGCGAGCAGTACTTC 14 NA TRBJ2-7 NA TRBV6-5
CASSGVRQGGYGYTF TGTGCCAGCAGCGGAGTGAGACAGGGCGGATATGGCTACACCTTC 15 once TRBJ1-2 TRBD1 TRBV9
CASSRGGQAWETQYF TGCGCCAGCAGCCGGGGGGGTCAAGCCTGGGAGACCCAGTACTTC 15 NA TRBJ2-5 TRBD2 TRBV5-1
CASSEAVRTASEQYF TGTGCCAGCAGTGAAGCGGTTAGAACCGCCTCCGAGCAGTACTTC 15 NA TRBJ2-7 NA TRBV2
CASSFTQGAGANVLTF TGTGCCAGCAGCTTCACCCAGGGCGCAGGGGCCAACGTCCTGACTTTC 16 NA TRBJ2-6 NA TRBV7-6
CASSLPQKISGSSYNEQFF TGTGCCAGCAGTTTACCCCAAAAAATTAGCGGGAGCTCCTACAATGAGCAGTTCTTC 19 NA TRBJ2-1 TRBD2 TRBV27
CASSQGQGRSETQYF TGTGCCAGTAGTCAGGGACAGGGACGGTCAGAGACCCAGTACTTC 15 NA TRBJ2-5 TRBD1 TRBV19
CASSQDVGGVHTEAFF TGTGCCAGCAGCCAAGATGTTGGGGGGGTCCACACTGAAGCTTTCTTT 16 once TRBJ1-1 NA TRBV14
CASSPGLGNQPQHF TGTGCCAGCAGCCCAGGGCTAGGCAATCAGCCCCAGCATTTT 14 NA TRBJ1-5 NA TRBV6-5
CASSQTGVNTEAFF TGTGCCAGCAGCCAGACAGGGGTAAACACTGAAGCTTTCTTT 14 NA TRBJ1-1 TRBD1 TRBV4-2
CASSSLPGKTGELFF TGTGCCAGCAGCTCTCTCCCAGGGAAAACCGGGGAGCTGTTTTTT 15 NA TRBJ2-2 NA TRBV11-3